The clone carrying this TCR beta chain was recorded a few times. Its specificity is not known. These data come from a study of vaccination and CD4 T cells after COVID-19. On the study more broadly: The peptides that stimulated the cells were overlapping spike peptides from SARS-CoV-2, HCoV-NL63, HCoV-OC43 and HCoV-229E.

CDR3 length equals 13 residues. The germline V gene encodes CDR1 SGHTA and CDR2 FQGNSA. Deletions cut 1 base from V and 5 bases from J, with 8 bases between. Documented treatment: roughly 11-day PBMC culture with coronavirus spike peptide pools or control peptides (ViraFEST assay). Antigen-specific T cell expansion with peptide pools preceded TCR sequencing in the ViraFEST approach. Once obtained from cultured CD4+ T cells, the DNA was sequenced using the Oncomine TCR Beta short-read assay. One entry per CDR3 protein results from TCRdb running MiXCR on the PCR reads. There are some 12,000 distinct CDR3 sequences in the sample; 35% to 45% occur only once, and around a quarter lies in the top ten.

J is TRBJ1-1 and V is TRBV7-2; the D gene is possibly TRBD1 (5 bases). This sequence originates from a human donor with COVID-19. The sequencing sample was made of cultured CD4+ T cells from blood. The CDR3 DNA reads TGTGCCAGCAGCTTAGAGGGGTTTACTGAAGCTTTCTTT. The encoded protein is CASSLEGFTEAFF.